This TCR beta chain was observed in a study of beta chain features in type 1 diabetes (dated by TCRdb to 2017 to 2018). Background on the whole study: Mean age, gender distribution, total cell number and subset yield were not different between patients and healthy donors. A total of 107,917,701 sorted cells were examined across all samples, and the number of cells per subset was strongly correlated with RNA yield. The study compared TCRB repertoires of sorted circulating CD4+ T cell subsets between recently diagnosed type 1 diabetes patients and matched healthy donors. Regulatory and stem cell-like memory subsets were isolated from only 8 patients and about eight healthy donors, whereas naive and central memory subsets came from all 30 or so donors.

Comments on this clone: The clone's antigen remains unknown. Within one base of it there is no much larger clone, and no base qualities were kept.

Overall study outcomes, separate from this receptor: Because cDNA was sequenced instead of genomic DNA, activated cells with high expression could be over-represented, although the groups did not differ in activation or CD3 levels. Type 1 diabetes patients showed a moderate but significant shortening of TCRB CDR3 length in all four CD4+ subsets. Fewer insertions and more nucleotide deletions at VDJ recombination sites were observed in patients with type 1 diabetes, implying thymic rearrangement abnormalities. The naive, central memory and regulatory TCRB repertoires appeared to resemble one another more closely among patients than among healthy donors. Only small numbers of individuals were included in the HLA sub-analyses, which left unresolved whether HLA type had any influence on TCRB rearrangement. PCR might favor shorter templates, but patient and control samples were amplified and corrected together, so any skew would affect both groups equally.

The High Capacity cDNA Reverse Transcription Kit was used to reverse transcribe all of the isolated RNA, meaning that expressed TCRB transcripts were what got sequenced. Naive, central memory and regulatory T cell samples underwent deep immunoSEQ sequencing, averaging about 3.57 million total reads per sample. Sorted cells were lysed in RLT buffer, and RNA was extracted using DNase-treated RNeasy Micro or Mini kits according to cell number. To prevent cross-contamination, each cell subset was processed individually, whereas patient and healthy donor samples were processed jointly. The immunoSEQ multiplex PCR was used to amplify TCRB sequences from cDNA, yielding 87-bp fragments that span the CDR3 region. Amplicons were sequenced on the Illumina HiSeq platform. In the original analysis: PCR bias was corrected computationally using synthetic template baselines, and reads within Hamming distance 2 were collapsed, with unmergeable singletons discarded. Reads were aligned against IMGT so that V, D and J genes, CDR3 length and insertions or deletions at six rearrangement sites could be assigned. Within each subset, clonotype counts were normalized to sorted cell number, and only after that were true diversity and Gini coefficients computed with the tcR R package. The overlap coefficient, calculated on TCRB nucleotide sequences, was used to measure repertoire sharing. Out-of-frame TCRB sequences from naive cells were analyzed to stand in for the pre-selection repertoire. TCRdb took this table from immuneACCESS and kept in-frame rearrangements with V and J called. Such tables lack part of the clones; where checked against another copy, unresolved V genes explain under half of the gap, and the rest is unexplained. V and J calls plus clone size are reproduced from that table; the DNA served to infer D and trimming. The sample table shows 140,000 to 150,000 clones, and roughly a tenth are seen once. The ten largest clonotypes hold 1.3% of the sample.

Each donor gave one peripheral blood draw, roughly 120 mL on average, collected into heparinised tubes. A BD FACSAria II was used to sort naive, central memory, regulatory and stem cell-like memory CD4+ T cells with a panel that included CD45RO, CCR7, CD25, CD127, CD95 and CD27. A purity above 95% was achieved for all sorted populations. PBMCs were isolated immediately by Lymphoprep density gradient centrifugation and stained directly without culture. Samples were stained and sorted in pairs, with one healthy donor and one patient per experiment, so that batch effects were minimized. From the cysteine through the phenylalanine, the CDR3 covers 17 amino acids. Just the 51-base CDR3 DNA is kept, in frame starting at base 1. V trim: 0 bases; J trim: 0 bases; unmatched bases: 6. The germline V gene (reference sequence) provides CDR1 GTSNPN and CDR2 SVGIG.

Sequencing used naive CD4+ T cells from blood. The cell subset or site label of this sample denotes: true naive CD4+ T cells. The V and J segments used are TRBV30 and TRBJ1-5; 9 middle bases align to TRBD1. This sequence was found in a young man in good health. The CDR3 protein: CAWSVTGGSYSNQPQHF. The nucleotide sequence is TGTGCCTGGAGTGTAACAGGGGGCTCCTATAGCAATCAGCCCCAGCATTTT.